The clone carrying this TCR beta chain was counted once. As yet, its antigen is unknown. Expressed TCRB transcripts were sequenced because the isolated RNA had all been reverse transcribed beforehand. Sequenced by immunoSEQ multiplex PCR; TCRdb stores in-frame clones only, minus some. The repertoire holds 400,000 to 600,000 clones, with roughly 31% as singletons. This sample stems from a study of beta chain features in type 1 diabetes. Germline CDR1 and CDR2: MGHRA and YSYEKL. V was pared by 2 bases and J by 3 bases, with 4 bases between. This CDR3 is 13 amino acids long. General study results and limits: Patients with type 1 diabetes showed fewer VDJ junction insertions and more deletions.

The TCR sequence derives from a man between 18 and 29 years old in good health. Sequenced sample: naive CD4+ T cells from blood. The gene calls are TRBV4-1 and TRBJ2-2, with D unresolved. This chain's CDR3 is CASSQLYTGELFF. The CDR3 DNA reads TGCGCCAGCAGCCAACTATACACCGGGGAGCTGTTTTTT.